Sequencing of this T cell receptor (beta chain) was carried out in a study of metastatic and nonmetastatic thyroid tumors. Overall study: Peripheral blood and tumor or nodule samples from malignant and benign thyroid patients were compared.

No patient had received any treatment before thyroid surgery. Germline trimming cut 7 bases from V and 4 bases from J; bases unmatched to any gene: 8. The CDR3 is 14 amino acids. Germline lookup yields CDR1 KGHDR and CDR2 SFDVKD. The table lists this clone with a few counts. Its antigen is still unknown. Study conclusions and caveats: Benign nodules were reported to have significantly lower TCR beta diversity than malignant thyroid tumors, in blood and tumor.

Authors' analysis steps: Differences in CDR3 between clinicopathological groups were drawn on to build a classifier intended to discriminate distant-metastatic papillary thyroid cancer patients. TCRdb redid the clone calls on the PCR reads using MiXCR. TCRdb, not the authors, supplied the V and J calls. The repertoire has about 3,100 clones, around 26% of them found once; the top ten carry more than 14%. The sequence came from a female donor with papillary thyroid cancer or a benign thyroid nodule (not recorded which). Some clones in this sample may be carry-over from other donors' samples. V and J are TRBV24-1 and TRBJ1-2; TRBD1 matches at 7 bases. Specimen: tumor tissue. The CDR3 DNA reads TGTGCCACCAGAGCCACAGGGGTCGGCTATGGCTACACCTTC. As protein: CATRATGVGYGYTF.